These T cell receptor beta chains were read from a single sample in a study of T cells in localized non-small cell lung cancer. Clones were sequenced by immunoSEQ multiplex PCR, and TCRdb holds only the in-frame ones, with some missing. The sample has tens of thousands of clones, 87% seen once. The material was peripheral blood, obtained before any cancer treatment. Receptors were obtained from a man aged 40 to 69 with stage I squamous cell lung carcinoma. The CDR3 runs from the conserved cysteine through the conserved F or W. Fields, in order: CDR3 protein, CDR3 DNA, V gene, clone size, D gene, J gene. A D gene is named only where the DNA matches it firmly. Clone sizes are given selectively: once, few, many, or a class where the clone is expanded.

CASSQDPGSGNTIYF TGCGCCAGCAGCCAAGACCCCGGCTCTGGAAACACCATATATTTT TRBV4-1 NA NA TRBJ1-3
CASRGGASPGRLGTSYEQYF TGTGCCAGCAGGGGGGGGGCCTCCCCGGGGCGACTAGGAACCTCCTACGAGCAGTACTTC TRBV6-8 NA NA TRBJ2-7
CASSIFRGGSRNTIYF TGTGCCAGTAGTATATTCAGGGGAGGCTCGAGAAACACCATATATTTT TRBV19 NA NA TRBJ1-3
CASSELRAQHF TGTGCCAGCAGTGAACTGAGGGCCCAGCATTTT TRBV6-5 NA NA TRBJ1-5
CASSIDDRRNTGELFF TGTGCCAGTAGTATAGACGACAGGAGGAACACCGGGGAGCTGTTTTTT TRBV19 once NA TRBJ2-2
CASSAPPGNTIYF TGTGCCAGCAGTGCCCCCCCAGGAAACACCATATATTTT TRBV6-1 NA NA TRBJ1-3
CASSLRVNVFGTEAFF TGTGCCAGCAGTTTAAGGGTTAACGTGTTTGGCACTGAAGCTTTCTTT TRBV27 NA NA TRBJ1-1
CASSLGGHGRSGANVLTF TGTGCCAGCAGTTTAGGAGGACACGGGAGGTCTGGGGCCAACGTCCTGACTTTC TRBV27 NA TRBD2 TRBJ2-6
CASSQDRSSGGYTDTQYF TGTGCCAGCAGCCAAGATCGGTCTAGCGGGGGATACACAGATACGCAGTATTTT TRBV4-2 NA TRBD2 TRBJ2-3
CASNGGVYTSTDTQYF TGCGCATCAAACGGGGGGGTATATACTAGCACAGATACGCAGTATTTT TRBV4-1 NA TRBD2 TRBJ2-3
CASTGRQGHGSPLHF TGTGCCAGCACGGGGAGACAGGGCCACGGGTCACCCCTCCACTTT TRBV5-6 NA TRBD1 TRBJ1-6
CASSLAASPNEQFF TGCGCCAGCAGCTTGGCGGCTAGCCCCAATGAGCAGTTCTTC TRBV5-1 NA NA TRBJ2-1
CASSLSGLAANEQFF TGTGCCAGCAGTTTATCAGGACTAGCGGCCAATGAGCAGTTCTTC TRBV27 NA TRBD2 TRBJ2-1
CASSLEFGGRSPLHF TGCGCCAGCAGCTTGGAGTTCGGGGGGCGGTCACCCCTCCACTTT TRBV5-1 NA NA TRBJ1-6
CAISDRRPDKQYF TGTGCCATCAGTGATAGGAGGCCTGACAAGCAGTACTTC TRBV10-3 medium-sized NA TRBJ2-7
CAWSTPRPSPVQPQHF TGTGCCTGGAGCACTCCGAGACCTAGTCCGGTTCAGCCCCAGCATTTT TRBV30 NA NA TRBJ1-5
CASSIAGQTPYYGYTF TGTGCCAGTAGTATAGCCGGACAGACCCCATACTATGGCTACACCTTC TRBV19 NA NA TRBJ1-2
CASSPVADRQKAFF TGTGCCAGCTCACCGGTAGCGGACAGACAAAAAGCTTTCTTT TRBV18 few NA TRBJ1-1
CASSIQRTLSAETQYF TGTGCCAGCAGCATTCAAAGGACACTCTCAGCGGAGACCCAGTACTTC TRBV7-2 NA NA TRBJ2-5
CASSEQGYEQYF TGTGCCAGCAGTGAACAGGGCTACGAGCAGTACTTC TRBV25-1 NA NA TRBJ2-7
CASALQGHTGELFF TGTGCCAGCGCGTTGCAGGGCCACACCGGGGAGCTGTTTTTT TRBV27 NA NA TRBJ2-2
CASSLWTGEESGGYTF TGTGCCAGCAGCCTGTGGACAGGGGAGGAGTCGGGGGGCTACACCTTC TRBV5-6 NA TRBD1 TRBJ1-2
CASSPWRQGYNEQFF TGTGCCAGCAGCCCGTGGAGGCAGGGTTACAATGAGCAGTTCTTC TRBV6-1 NA NA TRBJ2-1
CASSQERINEQFF TGCGCCAGCAGCCAAGAACGGATCAATGAGCAGTTCTTC TRBV4-1 NA NA TRBJ2-1
CASSPTGTATYEQYF TGCGCCAGCAGCCCAACCGGGACAGCAACCTACGAGCAGTACTTC TRBV4-1 NA TRBD1 TRBJ2-7
CASSPSQGLSSYEQYF TGTGCCAGCAGTCCTTCCCAGGGGTTGAGCTCCTACGAGCAGTACTTC TRBV27 NA NA TRBJ2-7
CASSPSQQETQYF TGTGCCAGCAGCCCTTCCCAGCAAGAGACCCAGTACTTC TRBV5-6 NA NA TRBJ2-5
CASSLSRGPAFF TGTGCCAGCAGCTTAAGTAGGGGGCCGGCTTTCTTT TRBV7-3 once TRBD1 TRBJ1-1
CASSGRARRSNTEAFF TGTGCCAGCAGCGGGAGGGCCAGGAGGTCAAACACTGAAGCTTTCTTT TRBV5-6 NA NA TRBJ1-1
CASSYSNSLNTIYF TGTGCCAGCAGTTACTCGAACAGTCTGAACACCATATATTTT TRBV6-6 NA NA TRBJ1-3
CASSRGGQNTGELFF TGCGCCAGCAGTCGGGGGGGTCAGAACACCGGGGAGCTGTTTTTT TRBV4-3 NA TRBD2 TRBJ2-2
CASSQDWTSNYGYTF TGTGCCAGCAGCCAGGATTGGACATCTAACTATGGCTACACCTTC TRBV4-2 NA NA TRBJ1-2
CASSERGRGAQETQYF TGTGCCAGCAGTGAACGTGGGCGGGGGGCCCAAGAGACCCAGTACTTC TRBV2 once TRBD2 TRBJ2-5
CASSLSPYGYTF TGTGCCAGCAGCTTGTCCCCTTATGGCTACACCTTC TRBV5-6 NA NA TRBJ1-2
CASSAGGNNEKLFF TGCGCCAGCTCCGCAGGGGGCAATAATGAAAAACTGTTTTTT TRBV5-1 NA TRBD1 TRBJ1-4
CASSLGQRTDTQYF TGTGCCAGCAGCTTGGGACAGCGCACAGATACGCAGTATTTT TRBV7-2 NA TRBD1 TRBJ2-3
CASSNPSGAGTEAFF TGCGCCAGCAGCAACCCCTCAGGGGCAGGGACTGAAGCTTTCTTT TRBV5-1 NA NA TRBJ1-1
CASSSTATNEKLFF TGTGCCAGCAGTTCGACAGCAACTAATGAAAAACTGTTTTTT TRBV28 NA NA TRBJ1-4
CATSRGGAGELFF TGTGCCACCAGCAGAGGGGGGGCCGGGGAGCTGTTTTTT TRBV15 NA NA TRBJ2-2
CASGLSQNNEQFF TGTGCTAGTGGTTTGTCACAGAACAATGAGCAGTTCTTC TRBV12-5 NA NA TRBJ2-1
CASSNPGTGVTGANVLTF TGCGCCAGCAGCAACCCCGGGACAGGGGTGACTGGGGCCAACGTCCTGACTTTC TRBV5-1 NA TRBD1 TRBJ2-6
CASSETTYSYGYTF TGTGCCAGCAGTGAGACCACCTATTCCTATGGCTACACCTTC TRBV6-1 NA NA TRBJ1-2
CASSLEGISGNTIYF TGTGCCAGCAGCTTGGAGGGCATCTCTGGAAACACCATATATTTT TRBV5-5 NA NA TRBJ1-3
CASSPDKNYGYTF TGTGCCAGCAGCCCCGACAAAAACTATGGCTACACCTTC TRBV7-2 NA NA TRBJ1-2
CASSLYRNGFSFNQPQHF TGTGCCAGCAGCTTGTATAGAAACGGGTTCTCCTTCAATCAGCCCCAGCATTTT TRBV4-2 NA NA TRBJ1-5
CASRIRGPSNGYTF TGTGCCAGCAGAATCCGGGGCCCCAGTAATGGCTACACCTTC TRBV6-5 NA NA TRBJ1-2
CATSPGTSMSTDTQYF TGTGCCACCAGCCCTGGGACTAGCATGAGCACAGATACGCAGTATTTT TRBV15 NA TRBD2 TRBJ2-3
CASSPQGSIRATEAFF TGTGCCAGCTCACCCCAGGGCTCAATCAGGGCCACTGAAGCTTTCTTT TRBV18 NA NA TRBJ1-1
CASSYSYRQETQYF TGTGCCAGCAGTTACTCGTACAGACAAGAGACCCAGTACTTC TRBV6-5 NA NA TRBJ2-5
CASSLTETYEQYF TGCGCCAGCAGCTTGACCGAAACCTACGAGCAGTACTTC TRBV5-1 NA NA TRBJ2-7
CASSPPGGNEQYF TGTGCCAGCTCACCCCCGGGCGGGAACGAGCAGTACTTC TRBV18 NA NA TRBJ2-7
CASSKSRGSYYEQYF TGCGCCAGCAGCAAATCCAGGGGGTCTTACTACGAGCAGTACTTC TRBV4-3 NA TRBD1 TRBJ2-7
CASSERQGAHSGNTIYF TGTGCCAGCAGTGAACGACAGGGGGCCCACTCTGGAAACACCATATATTTT TRBV6-1 NA TRBD1 TRBJ1-3
CASSQDHNTGELFF TGCGCCAGCAGCCAAGACCACAACACCGGGGAGCTGTTTTTT TRBV4-3 NA NA TRBJ2-2
CASSTFQETQYF TGCGCCAGCAGCACGTTCCAAGAGACCCAGTACTTC TRBV5-1 NA NA TRBJ2-5
CASSQVWIDGYTF TGTGCCAGCAGCCAAGTCTGGATAGATGGCTACACCTTC TRBV14 NA NA TRBJ1-2
CASSTGTVYEQYF TGCGCCAGCAGCACCGGGACTGTCTACGAGCAGTACTTC TRBV5-1 NA NA TRBJ2-7